These T cell receptor beta chains were read from a single sample in a study of blood T cells in healthy people across ages. TCRdb re-analysed the 5' RACE reads in MiXCR, keeping a single row per CDR3 protein. The sample lists 1 million to 1.2 million distinct CDR3 sequences; about two fifths were seen once. Source material: blood. These receptors were taken from a young man in good health. Both conserved end residues are part of each CDR3.

J: TRBJ2-1; V: TRBV7-8; CDR3: CASSLRDPGQGYNEQFF
J: TRBJ1-1; V: TRBV27; CDR3: CASSFVGAGVTEAFF
J: TRBJ2-7; V: TRBV6-1; CDR3: CASSTSGNNEQYF
J: TRBJ2-1; V: TRBV4-1; CDR3: CASSQDAPTSGGYNEQFF
J: TRBJ1-5; V: TRBV4-2; CDR3: CASSQSLHSNQPQHF
J: TRBJ2-4; V: TRBV5-6; CDR3: CASSLIGDRLAKNIQYF
J: TRBJ1-1; V: TRBV7-9; CDR3: CASSPETTGYTEAFF
J: TRBJ2-5; V: TRBV30; CDR3: CAWRVISGVKYF
J: .; V: TRBV30; CDR3: CAWSFGGNSYEQYF
J: TRBJ1-2; V: TRBV3-1; CDR3: CASSRNDGPYDYTF
J: .; V: TRBV29-1; CDR3: CSVTPRLEETQFF
J: TRBJ1-3; V: TRBV25-1; CDR3: CASSGREAGNTIYF
J: TRBJ1-1; V: TRBV5-1; CDR3: CASSTDRVRYTEAFF
J: TRBJ2-5; V: TRBV6-2/TRBV6-3; CDR3: CASSALQTASRTQYF
J: TRBJ2-3; V: TRBV5-1; CDR3: CASSPWKGEGPDTQYF
J: TRBJ2-1; V: TRBV12-3/TRBV12-4; CDR3: CASSRGASYNEQFF
J: TRBJ2-4; V: TRBV28; CDR3: CASLAGGPNIQYF
J: TRBJ1-1; V: TRBV5-6; CDR3: CASSLRPGTGTNTEAFF
J: TRBJ2-1; V: TRBV7-2; CDR3: CASSLAVGKHNNEQFF
J: TRBJ2-5; V: TRBV29-1; CDR3: CSVQSGFDQETQYF
J: TRBJ2-1; V: TRBV9; CDR3: CASSVAGQGSNEQFF
J: TRBJ2-1; V: TRBV7-3; CDR3: CASSRGQVTYNEQFF
J: TRBJ2-7; V: TRBV11-2; CDR3: CASSLDRTATYEQYF
J: TRBJ1-6; V: TRBV7-8; CDR3: CASSFQGNSPPHF
J: TRBJ1-6; V: TRBV7-2; CDR3: CASSLSDRAPNSPLHF
J: TRBJ2-5; V: TRBV4-2; CDR3: CASSHRMTSAGGQETQYF
J: TRBJ2-1; V: TRBV12-3/TRBV12-4; CDR3: CASRPRTGPSYNEQFF
J: TRBJ2-7; V: TRBV20-1; CDR3: CSARPHLAGASYEQYF
J: .; V: TRBV27; CDR3: CASSGPVRYNEQYF
J: TRBJ2-7; V: TRBV12-5; CDR3: CASGPGYEQYF
J: TRBJ2-4; V: TRBV6-2/TRBV6-3; CDR3: CASSQFPGSYTKNIQYF
J: TRBJ1-1; V: TRBV20-1; CDR3: CSAKGQGRTEAFF
J: TRBJ2-7; V: TRBV12-3/TRBV12-4; CDR3: CASSLEGFPHERYF
J: TRBJ1-2; V: TRBV20-1; CDR3: CSAVHVPYGYTF
J: TRBJ2-2; V: TRBV28; CDR3: CASSLPGLIKAGELFF
J: TRBJ2-3; V: TRBV7-9; CDR3: CASTESREFRDTQYF
J: TRBJ1-4; V: TRBV20-1; CDR3: CSASQGGEKLFF
J: TRBJ1-1; V: TRBV20-1; CDR3: CSARDRSGAVHTEAFF
J: TRBJ2-6; V: TRBV5-1; CDR3: CASQGGSGANVLTF
J: TRBJ1-1; V: TRBV18; CDR3: CASSRGAGSMETTEAFF
J: TRBJ2-2; V: TRBV9; CDR3: CASSVAAVTGELFF
J: TRBJ1-1; V: TRBV2; CDR3: CASNPGASTEAFF
J: TRBJ2-1; V: TRBV12-3/TRBV12-4; CDR3: CASSLVGGQMYEQFF
J: TRBJ2-1; V: TRBV15; CDR3: CATSLSSGSYNEQFF
J: TRBJ2-5; V: TRBV29-1; CDR3: CSVEDPRGDQETQYF